Listed here are 27 T cell receptor beta chains from one sample, sequenced in a study of T cell responses to AZD1222 COVID-19 vaccine. Using immunoSEQ multiplex PCR, the repertoire was profiled, and TCRdb retains in-frame clones only, with some absent. The sample shows under 150,000 clones, around 91% of them seen only once. Material: peripheral blood, obtained 28 days after the second AZD1222 dose. These receptors all come from an adult who received the AZD1222 COVID-19 vaccine.

The chain has TRBV19 and TRBJ2-3; a weak D match, TRBD2 (7 bases). The CDR3 totals 17 residues. Germline V CDR1 and CDR2: LNHDA, SQIVND (reference sequence). The germline V and J ends were trimmed by 4 bases and 4 bases, with 21 bases remaining between them. DNA of the CDR3: TGTGCCAGTAGTACCCGATTAAACAGGGCGGGGGCAGATACGCAGTATTTT. Residues: CASSTRLNRAGADTQYF.

V and J are TRBV5-1 and TRBJ1-1; the D is unclear. V dropped 6 bases and J dropped 2 bases, with 14 bases sitting between them. This CDR3 has 14 amino acids. Per the germline V gene, CDR1 is SGHRS and CDR2 is YFSETQ. CDR3: CASTPGGGNTEAFF. The CDR3 region has the DNA TGCGCCAGCACCCCCGGTGGAGGTAACACTGAAGCTTTCTTT.

V usage is TRBV6-5 and J usage is TRBJ2-3, with 8 bases lining up with TRBD2. The CDR3 has 16 residues. In germline, CDR1 is MNHEY, CDR2 SVGAGI. V trimming: 0 bases; J trimming: 3 bases; junction bases outside the gene matches: 5. CDR3 amino acids: CASSYSTASGTDTQYF. The CDR3 DNA is TGTGCCAGCAGTTACTCGACGGCTAGCGGGACAGATACGCAGTATTTT.

This clone was detected only once. The rearrangement uses TRBV19 and TRBJ2-5; 10 bases agree with TRBD1. V was pared by 1 base and J by 5 bases, with 7 bases of the junction left unmatched. The germline CDR1 and CDR2 sequences are LNHDA and SQIVND (reference sequence). The length of the CDR3 is 16 residues. CDR3 amino acids: CASSIAKGQGRETQYF. In DNA, the CDR3 is TGTGCCAGTAGTATAGCTAAGGGACAGGGGAGGGAGACCCAGTACTTC.

The chain joins TRBV6-5 to TRBJ1-2; no reliable D call. V was cut by 2 bases and J by 6 bases, with 10 bases left in between. Germline CDR1 reads MNHEY; CDR2 reads SVGAGI. This CDR3 is 13 amino acids long. DNA of the CDR3: TGTGCCAGCAGTTACATGGACCAAGATGGCTACACCTTC. Encoded protein: CASSYMDQDGYTF.

V and J are TRBV24-1 and TRBJ2-3; no reliable D call. Trimming left V 4 bases short and J 6 bases short, with 1 base between. From germline, CDR1 is KGHDR and CDR2 SFDVKD. This CDR3 is built from 10 residues. CDR3 nucleotide sequence: TGTGCCACCAGTGAGGATACGCAGTATTTT. It codes for CATSEDTQYF.

In its sample, this clone was seen a few times. The chain couples TRBV6-2 or TRBV6-3 to TRBJ2-3, with 13 bases lining up with TRBD2. V trimming: 6 bases; J trimming: 4 bases; junction bases outside the gene matches: 4. The CDR3 loop spans 15 amino acids. The germline V gene has CDR1 MNHEY and CDR2 SVGEGT. The CDR3 nucleotides are TGTGCCAGCAGCTTCACTAGCGGGGGGGCAGATACGCAGTATTTT. It is translated as CASSFTSGGADTQYF.

V usage is TRBV3-1 (or the pseudogene TRBV3-2) and J usage is TRBJ2-2, with TRBD2 matching 12 bases. Per germline, CDR1 LGHDT and CDR2 YNNKEL (reference sequence). The CDR3 is 23 residues long. J gave up 2 bases and V 0 bases, and 19 bases lay outside the gene matches. In nucleotides, the CDR3 is TGTGCCAGCAGCCAAGATCCGGCTAGCGGGGGGGCCGTGGGTGGTGGAAACACCGGGGAGCTGTTTTTT. Translation: CASSQDPASGGAVGGGNTGELFF.

The genes are TRBV25-1 and TRBJ1-2; 7 nucleotides align to TRBD1. The germline CDR1 and CDR2 sequences are MGHDK and SYGVNS. The CDR3 sequence is 12 residues long. V lost 3 bases, J lost 8 bases, and 3 bases stayed unmatched. The CDR3 loop is CASSEQGEGYTF. In DNA form, the CDR3 reads TGTGCCAGCAGTGAGCAGGGGGAGGGCTACACCTTC.

The chain carries TRBV18 and TRBJ2-3, with D tentatively TRBD2 (6 bases). Trimming took 4 bases from V and 0 from J, leaving 11 bases between them. The CDR3 length is 15 residues. In germline, CDR1 is KGHSH, CDR2 LQKENI. The CDR3 reads CASSRDFSSTDTQYF. Written as DNA, the CDR3 is TGTGCCAGCTCACGGGACTTTTCTAGCACAGATACGCAGTATTTT. The variable domain in full, with the rest retrieved from reference TRBV18 and TRBJ2-3, is NAGVMQNPRHLVRRRGQEARLRCSPMKGHSHVYWYRQLPEEGLKFMVYLQKENIIDESGMPKERFSAEFPKEGPSILRIQQVVRGDSAAYFCASSRDFSSTDTQYFGPGTRLTVL.

The rearrangement uses TRBV11-2 and TRBJ1-2; D is uncertain. The germline V gene encodes CDR1 SGHAT and CDR2 FQNNGV. Trimming took 4 bases from V and 2 from J, leaving 11 bases between them. This CDR3 is built from 14 residues. CDR3: CASSSPHDNYGYTF. The CDR3 bases are TGTGCCAGCAGCTCACCCCATGACAACTATGGCTACACCTTC. The full variable domain, its missing parts supplied by reference TRBV11-2 and TRBJ1-2, is EAGVAQSPRYKIIEKRQSVAFWCNPISGHATLYWYQQILGQGPKLLIQFQNNGVVDDSQLPKDRFSAERLKGVDSTLKIQPAKLEDSAVYLCASSSPHDNYGYTFGSGTRLTVV.

The rearrangement links TRBV24-1 to TRBJ2-2; 7 nucleotides match TRBD2. The CDR3 has 16 residues. J lost 3 bases, V lost 5 bases, and 8 bases had no gene match. In germline, CDR1 is KGHDR, CDR2 SFDVKD. The CDR3 region is CATSGRAGRDTGELFF. The CDR3 DNA is TGTGCCACCAGTGGGCGAGCAGGGAGGGACACCGGGGAGCTGTTTTTT.

The chain couples TRBV30 to TRBJ1-1; D unresolved. CDR1 GTSNPN and CDR2 SVGIG come from the germline V gene (reference sequence). The V end was cut by 1 base, the J end by 4 bases, with 10 bases between. The CDR3 has 13 amino acids. CDR3 bases: TGTGCCTGGAGTGCGGGTCGGTTCACTGAAGCTTTCTTT. The encoded protein is CAWSAGRFTEAFF. Complete variable domain (other parts from reference TRBV30 and TRBJ1-1): SQTIHQWPATLVQPVGSPLSLECTVEGTSNPNLYWYRQAAGRGLQLLFYSVGIGQISSEVPQNLSASRPQDRQFILSSKKLLLSDSGFYLCAWSAGRFTEAFFGQGTRLTVV.

This sequence joins TRBV30 and TRBJ1-1; TRBD1 agrees at 7 bases. The V gene's germline CDR1 is GTSNPN and CDR2 SVGIG (reference sequence). J lost 8 bases, V lost 5 bases, and 5 bases had no gene match. This CDR3 contains 11 residues. CDR3 nucleotides: TGTGCCTGGGGGGGGACAGCCGAAGCTTTCTTT. This sequence encodes CAWGGTAEAFF.

The chain joins TRBV6-6 to TRBJ2-3; no firm D call. The CDR3 sequence is 12 residues long. Germline CDR1 and CDR2: MNHNY and SVGAGI (reference sequence). Trimming cost V 5 bases and J 2 bases, with 5 bases left between them. CDR3 sequence: CASSPNTDTQYF. For the CDR3, the DNA is TGTGCCAGCAGTCCCAACACAGATACGCAGTATTTT.

This rearrangement joins TRBV4-1 to TRBJ2-1, with 8 bases identical to TRBD2. V gave up 7 bases and J gave up 4 bases; unmatched junction bases: 9. The CDR3 is 15 residues long. Germline V gene lookup returns CDR1 MGHRA and CDR2 YSYEKL. DNA for the CDR3: TGCGCCAGCAAACGGGGTAGCGGGAAATACAATGAGCAGTTCTTC. Translated, it gives CASKRGSGKYNEQFF.

The rearrangement uses TRBV30 and TRBJ1-6; no clear D gene. Trimming pared 3 bases from V and 0 bases from J, leaving 9 bases between. Germline lookup yields CDR1 GTSNPN and CDR2 SVGIG (reference sequence). There are 15 residues in the CDR3. The CDR3 reads CAWRILSSYNSPLHF. In nucleotides, the CDR3 is TGTGCCTGGAGAATATTGAGCTCCTATAATTCACCCCTCCACTTT.

The genes are TRBV7-9 and TRBJ2-1; D possibly corresponds to TRBD2 (5 bases). This CDR3 region has 15 residues. Trimming took off 0 bases at V and 4 bases at J, with 10 bases between the two ends. Germline CDR1 is SEHNR and CDR2 is FQNEAQ (reference sequence). CDR3 in DNA: TGTGCCAGCAGCTTAGCCGGTAGGAGGTACAATGAGCAGTTCTTC. Protein: CASSLAGRRYNEQFF.

The J gene is TRBJ1-2, the V gene TRBV10-3; D perhaps matches TRBD1 (6 bases). The ends were cut back, 3 bases at V and 7 bases at J, with 12 bases in the middle. The CDR3 has 13 residues. Germline CDR1 reads ENHRY; CDR2 reads SYGVKD. CDR3 amino acids: CAISDLGAFGYTF. As DNA, the CDR3 is TGTGCCATCAGTGATCTGGGGGCTTTTGGCTACACCTTC.

This chain connects TRBV6-4 to TRBJ1-1; D call uncertain. CDR1 and CDR2 from the germline V gene are MRHNA and SNTAGT. This CDR3 is built from 15 residues. V lost 2 bases and J 0 bases, leaving 10 bases between the germline ends. The CDR3 region is CASSDEGLMNTEAFF. CDR3 bases: TGTGCCAGCAGTGACGAGGGTTTGATGAACACTGAAGCTTTCTTT.

This chain connects TRBV27 to TRBJ1-5; D is perhaps TRBD1 (5 bases). There are 13 residues in the CDR3. CDR1 and CDR2 (germline): MNHEY, SMNVEV (reference sequence). V shed 3 bases and J shed 6 bases, with 9 bases lying between them. CDR3 nucleotides: TGTGCCAGCAGTTTGGCCAGGGCTCAGCCCCAGCATTTT. Protein: CASSLARAQPQHF.

V and J are TRBV5-4 and TRBJ2-1, with D perhaps given as TRBD1 or TRBD2 (5 bases each). V gave up 4 bases and J gave up 8 bases, with 19 bases separating them. This CDR3 is built from 15 residues. Germline CDR1 and CDR2: SGHNT and YYREEE (reference sequence). This CDR3 is CASSLGTSPRDEQFF. The CDR3 DNA follows: TGTGCCAGCAGCCTTGGGACCTCCCCTCGGGATGAGCAGTTCTTC.

This chain connects TRBV28 to TRBJ2-7; D may be TRBD2 (6 bases). The CDR3 consists of 12 residues. The germline V and J ends were trimmed by 8 bases and 3 bases, with 11 bases remaining between them. Per the germline V gene, CDR1 is MDHEN and CDR2 is SYDVKM. The CDR3 DNA reads as TGTGCCAGCGGAGGGGTAGGCTACGAGCAGTACTTC. Translation: CASGGVGYEQYF.

The V call is TRBV7-2, the J call TRBJ1-4; no clear D. Germline V gene sequence: CDR1 SGHTA, CDR2 FQGNSA. The CDR3 loop spans 16 amino acids. V shed 1 base and J shed 4 bases, with 13 bases lying between them. CDR3 bases: TGTGCCAGCAGCTTAGGGGGTTTCTCATATAATGAAAAACTGTTTTTT. Translation: CASSLGGFSYNEKLFF.

The rearrangement joins TRBV4-1 to TRBJ1-4; 8 bases match TRBD1. This CDR3 region has 15 residues. Germline V CDR1 and CDR2: MGHRA, YSYEKL. The trim removed 3 bases at V and 3 bases at J, leaving 3 bases unmatched. The CDR3 DNA is TGCGCCAGCAGCCAGCCGACAGGGGCTAATGAAAAACTGTTTTTT. Translated: CASSQPTGANEKLFF.

This clone was counted only a few times. The same CDR3 is also encoded by other DNA sequences in this sample. This chain links TRBV18 with TRBJ1-1; D is perhaps TRBD1 (6 bases). The CDR3 loop spans 14 amino acids. Germline lookup yields CDR1 KGHSH and CDR2 LQKENI. V lost 3 bases and J 1 base, leaving 9 bases between the germline ends. CDR3 sequence reads: CASSPGGPNTEAFF. CDR3 in DNA: TGTGCCAGCTCACCGGGGGGCCCGAACACTGAAGCTTTCTTT.

The chain couples TRBV10-3 to TRBJ2-1, with D possibly matching TRBD2 (7 bases). Germline lookup yields CDR1 ENHRY and CDR2 SYGVKD. Trimming took 8 bases from V and 3 from J, leaving 14 bases between them. This CDR3 region has 14 residues. The CDR3 reads CAIGGAGLYNEQFF. CDR3 nucleotides: TGTGCCATCGGGGGGGCGGGTCTCTACAATGAGCAGTTCTTC.